This is a list of T cell receptor beta chains from one sample in a study of CD8 T cells in ankylosing spondylitis. TCRdb ran MiXCR on the 5' RACE reads and lists one entry per CDR3 protein. This sample has 100,000 to 150,000 distinct CDR3 sequences, with around 9.3% found just once. Sequenced: blood, either unsorted or a sorted T cell fraction (not recorded which). The receptors stem from a male donor with ankylosing spondylitis or in good health (not recorded which). CDR3s include the opening cysteine and the closing phenylalanine or tryptophan. The order of the fields is clone size, J gene, V gene, D gene, CDR3 DNA, CDR3 protein. A D gene is named only where the DNA matches it firmly. Rows give clone size only sometimes, using once, few, many, or a class for an expanded clone.

many	TRBJ1-1	TRBV5-1	NA	TGCGCCAGCAGCTCAAGGACAGACAACACTGAAGCTTTCTTT	CASSSRTDNTEAFF
many	TRBJ2-3	TRBV20-1	NA	TGCAGTGCTAGACCCCCTAGCGCTAGCACAGATACGCAGTATTTT	CSARPPSASTDTQYF
few	TRBJ2-5	TRBV7-2	TRBD2	TGTGCCAGCAGCGGGGCTAGCACTAGCGGGCCGGAGTACTTC	CASSGASTSGPEYF
few	TRBJ1-3	TRBV20-1	NA	TGCAGTGCTAACCGGGACAACTCTGGAAACACCATATATTTT	CSANRDNSGNTIYF
NA	TRBJ2-7	TRBV7-9	TRBD2	TGTGCCAGCAGATCACCTCCCGGGAGGGCCGGCGAGCAGTACTTC	CASRSPPGRAGEQYF
many	TRBJ2-3	TRBV11-2	NA	TGTGCCAGCAGCTTAGGAGGACGGAGCAGTGGAGATACGCAGTATTTT	CASSLGGRSSGDTQYF
many	TRBJ2-1	TRBV25-1	NA	TGTGCCAGCAGTGTGCTAGCGCACAATGAGCAGTTCTTC	CASSVLAHNEQFF
many	TRBJ2-7	TRBV18	TRBD2	TGTGCCAGCTCAACAGGACTAGCGGGAGATGGTTCCTACGAGCAGTACTTC	CASSTGLAGDGSYEQYF
many	TRBJ2-7	TRBV28	NA	TGTGCCAGCACAACACAACTCGATCGAAGCTCCTACGAGCAGTACTTC	CASTTQLDRSSYEQYF
many	TRBJ2-4	TRBV20-1	TRBD2	TGCAGTGCGCCGGGACTAGCGGGAACCAAAAACATTCAGTACTTC	CSAPGLAGTKNIQYF
NA	TRBJ2-1	TRBV6-2/TRBV6-3	NA	TGTGCCAGCAGTTGGCCCCTAGGGCCCAGCCCCTACAATGAGCAGTTCTTC	CASSWPLGPSPYNEQFF
NA	TRBJ1-5	TRBV20-1	NA	TGCAGTGCTAGAGATAGGGTCCGGGGCAATCAGCCCCAGCATTTT	CSARDRVRGNQPQHF
NA	TRBJ2-1	TRBV7-2	NA	TGTGCCAGCAGCCTATTAGGTCAGGGGCCGAATGAGCAGTTCTTC	CASSLLGQGPNEQFF
many	TRBJ1-2	TRBV11-2	NA	TGTGCCAGCAGCCACCCAGGGGTTCGGTATGGCTACACCTTC	CASSHPGVRYGYTF
NA	TRBJ2-7	TRBV9	TRBD2	TGTGCCAGCAGCGTTAGCGGGAGAGCACGAAGCTACGAGCAGTACTTC	CASSVSGRARSYEQYF
many	TRBJ2-7	TRBV6-2/TRBV6-3	TRBD2	TGTGCCAGCAGTTACAGCGGGAGCCCTTCCTACGAGCAGTACTTC	CASSYSGSPSYEQYF
many	TRBJ2-3	TRBV5-6	NA	TGTGCCAGCAGCTGGGACACTAGCACAGATACGCAGTATTTT	CASSWDTSTDTQYF
many	TRBJ1-1	TRBV20-1	NA	TGCAGTGCTAGAGGCAGGGAATGGAACACTGAAGCTTTCTTT	CSARGREWNTEAFF
NA	TRBJ2-5	TRBV6-5	TRBD2	TGTGCCAGCAGTTACTCGAGACTAGCGGGCCAGTACTTC	CASSYSRLAGQYF
many	TRBJ2-3	TRBV29-1	NA	TGCAGCGTTGAAGAGGGCGGATACCGAGACCACACAGATACGCAGTATTTT	CSVEEGGYRDHTDTQYF
many	TRBJ1-5	TRBV20-1	NA	TGCAGTGCTGGGGGCAGGGGACAGCCCCAGCATTTT	CSAGGRGQPQHF
many	TRBJ2-7	TRBV7-2	NA	TGTGCCAGCAGCTTACTCTCGTTAGCCCTTTACGAGCAGTACTTC	CASSLLSLALYEQYF
few	TRBJ2-2	TRBV6-5	TRBD2	TGTGCCAGCAGTTACATAGCGGGAGGCCCCGGGGAGCTGTTTTTT	CASSYIAGGPGELFF
NA	TRBJ2-1	TRBV12-3/TRBV12-4	TRBD1	TGTGCCAGCAGTTTAACGACAGGGGGCCGATACAATGAGCAGTTCTTC	CASSLTTGGRYNEQFF
few	TRBJ2-5	TRBV5-1	NA	TGCGCCAGCAGCTTGGGGGTAGGAGAGACCCAGTACTTC	CASSLGVGETQYF
many	TRBJ2-1	TRBV20-1	TRBD2	TGCAGTGCTAGAGTCCGAGCGGGAGTGCCCTCCTACAATGAGCAGTTCTTC	CSARVRAGVPSYNEQFF